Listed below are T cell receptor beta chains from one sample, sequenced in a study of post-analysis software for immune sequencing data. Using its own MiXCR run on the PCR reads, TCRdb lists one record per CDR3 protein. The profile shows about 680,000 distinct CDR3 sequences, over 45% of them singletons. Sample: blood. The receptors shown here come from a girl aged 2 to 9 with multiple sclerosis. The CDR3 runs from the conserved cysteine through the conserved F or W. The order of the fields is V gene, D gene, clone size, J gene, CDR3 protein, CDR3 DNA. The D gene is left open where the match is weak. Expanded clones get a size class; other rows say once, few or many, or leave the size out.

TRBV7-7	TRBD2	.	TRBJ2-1	CASSLWQGGEVEQFF	TGTGCCAGCAGCTTATGGCAGGGAGGGGAGGTTGAGCAGTTCTTC
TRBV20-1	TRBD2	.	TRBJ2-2	CSARDRSGKGGELFF	TGCAGTGCTAGAGATCGAAGCGGGAAGGGGGGGGAGCTGTTTTTT
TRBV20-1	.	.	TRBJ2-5	CSARDRLGAQETQYF	TGCAGTGCTAGAGATCGGTTAGGGGCTCAAGAGACCCAGTACTTC
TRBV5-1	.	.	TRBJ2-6	CASSPGGGNLFSGANVLTF	TGCGCCAGCAGCCCGGGAGGGGGCAACCTGTTCTCTGGGGCCAACGTCCTGACTTTC
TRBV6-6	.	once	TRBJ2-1	CASSYGGTNYNEQFF	TGTGCCAGCAGTTACGGTGGCACCAACTACAATGAGCAGTTCTTC
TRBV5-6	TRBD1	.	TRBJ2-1	CASSLPTGTGSSFEQFF	TGTGCCAGCAGCCTCCCCACCGGGACAGGGTCCTCATTTGAGCAGTTCTTC
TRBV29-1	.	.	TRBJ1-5	CSVLNGQPQHF	TGCAGCGTCCTCAACGGTCAGCCCCAGCATTTT
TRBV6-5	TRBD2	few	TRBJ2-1	CASSYVGGRAINEQFF	TGTGCCAGCAGTTACGTAGGCGGGAGGGCGATCAATGAGCAGTTCTTC
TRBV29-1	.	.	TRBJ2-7	CSLSGGYEQYF	TGCAGCCTCTCCGGGGGCTACGAGCAGTACTTC
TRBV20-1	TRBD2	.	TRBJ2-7	CSAGVGLAGVLRSSEQYF	TGCAGTGCGGGGGTCGGACTAGCGGGAGTCCTACGCTCTTCGGAGCAGTACTTC
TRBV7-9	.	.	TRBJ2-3	CASSSPTGPPSTDTQYF	TGTGCCAGCAGCTCCCCGACGGGGCCTCCTAGCACAGATACGCAGTATTTT
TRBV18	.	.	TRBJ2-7	CASSRDLGSEQYF	TGTGCCAGCTCCCGGGACCTAGGTTCGGAGCAGTACTTC
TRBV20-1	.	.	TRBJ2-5	CSAAIGGETQYF	TGCAGTGCTGCCATCGGGGGAGAGACCCAGTACTTC
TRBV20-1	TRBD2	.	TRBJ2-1	CSARGPSGSEQFF	TGCAGTGCTAGGGGGCCTAGCGGAAGTGAGCAGTTCTTC
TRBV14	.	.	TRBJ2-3	CASSQDLGTASTDTQYF	TGTGCCAGCAGCCAAGATCTAGGTACAGCCTCCACAGATACGCAGTATTTT
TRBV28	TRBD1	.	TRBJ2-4	CASSPLRQGISKNIQYF	TGTGCCAGCAGCCCCCTTCGACAGGGGATATCCAAAAACATTCAGTACTTC